This T cell receptor (beta chain) stems from a study of lung T cells in sarcoidosis with Löfgren's syndrome. TCRdb fed the reads into MiXCR, producing one record per CDR3 protein. The sample consists of more than 2,000 distinct CDR3 sequences, more than 20% of them appearing once. By share, this clonotype counts as medium-sized. The CDR3 length is 15 residues. The ends were cut back, 0 bases at V and 0 bases at J, with 8 bases in the middle. Per the germline V gene, CDR1 is LGHNA and CDR2 is YNFKEQ. This TCR came from a human donor with sarcoidosis (Löfgren's syndrome or another form), or a control subject (not recorded which). The sequenced sample consisted of CD4+ T cells from bronchoalveolar lavage. The J gene is TRBJ1-2, the V gene TRBV4-2; D unresolved. CDR3 sequence: CASSQDRSTNYGYTF. The CDR3 nucleotides are TGTGCCAGCAGCCAAGATCGTTCCACTAACTATGGCTACACCTTC.